This is a list of T cell receptor beta chains from one sample in a study of T cells after yellow fever vaccination. TCRdb used MiXCR to reprocess the 5' RACE reads, holding one entry per CDR3 protein. The repertoire holds approximately 300,000 distinct CDR3 sequences, about 10% seen once, with 3% to 3.5% in the top ten. Sequenced material: CD4+ T cells sorted from PBMCs, taken 45 days after the yellow fever booster vaccination. All receptors come from a man aged 18-30 years who received the YFV17D yellow fever vaccine. Both conserved end residues are part of each CDR3. D genes are given only for firm matches. For some rows the clone size is stated as once, few or many, or as a class when expanded; others skip it.

J gene: TRBJ2-1
V gene: TRBV7-3
clone size: NA
D gene: NA
CDR3 protein: CASSDGGLVANEQFF
CDR3 DNA: TGTGCCAGCAGCGACGGAGGGCTAGTGGCCAATGAGCAGTTCTTC

J gene: TRBJ1-6
V gene: TRBV12-3/TRBV12-4
clone size: NA
D gene: NA
CDR3 protein: CASSPGNSPLHF
CDR3 DNA: TGTGCCAGCAGTCCGGGTAATTCACCCCTCCACTTT

J gene: TRBJ2-3
V gene: TRBV7-2
clone size: NA
D gene: NA
CDR3 protein: CASSLGRLGGDTQYF
CDR3 DNA: TGTGCCAGCAGCTTAGGTCGACTCGGGGGAGATACGCAGTATTTT

J gene: TRBJ2-1
V gene: TRBV12-3/TRBV12-4
clone size: many
D gene: NA
CDR3 protein: CASSSQSSTHYEQFF
CDR3 DNA: TGTGCCAGCAGTTCCCAATCTAGTACGCATTATGAGCAGTTCTTC

J gene: TRBJ2-1
V gene: TRBV5-1
clone size: many
D gene: NA
CDR3 protein: CASAREGLGQFF
CDR3 DNA: TGCGCCAGCGCGCGGGAAGGGTTAGGGCAGTTCTTC

J gene: TRBJ2-3
V gene: TRBV5-4
clone size: NA
D gene: TRBD1
CDR3 protein: CATCNRGADTQYF
CDR3 DNA: TGTGCAACATGTAACAGGGGGGCAGATACGCAGTATTTT

J gene: TRBJ1-1
V gene: TRBV28
clone size: NA
D gene: NA
CDR3 protein: CASTLRGLGNTEAFF
CDR3 DNA: TGTGCCAGCACCCTGCGGGGGTTGGGGAACACTGAAGCTTTCTTT

J gene: TRBJ1-1
V gene: TRBV4-3
clone size: NA
D gene: NA
CDR3 protein: CASSQAAGGTEAFF
CDR3 DNA: TGCGCCAGCAGCCAAGCGGCGGGGGGCACTGAAGCTTTCTTT

J gene: TRBJ2-1
V gene: TRBV11-3
clone size: NA
D gene: TRBD2
CDR3 protein: CASGAWEGEQFF
CDR3 DNA: TGTGCCAGCGGGGCCTGGGAGGGTGAGCAGTTCTTC

J gene: TRBJ2-7
V gene: TRBV5-6
clone size: few
D gene: TRBD1
CDR3 protein: CASSPRDRDYEQYF
CDR3 DNA: TGTGCCAGCAGCCCCCGGGACAGGGACTACGAGCAGTACTTC

J gene: TRBJ2-4
V gene: TRBV6-2/TRBV6-3
clone size: few
D gene: NA
CDR3 protein: CASRRAGAKNIQYF
CDR3 DNA: TGTGCCAGCCGAAGGGCGGGGGCCAAAAACATTCAGTACTTC

J gene: TRBJ1-1
V gene: TRBV7-3
clone size: NA
D gene: NA
CDR3 protein: CASSLDAPTEAFF
CDR3 DNA: TGTGCCAGCAGCTTGGATGCACCCACTGAAGCTTTCTTT

J gene: TRBJ1-6
V gene: TRBV27
clone size: NA
D gene: TRBD1
CDR3 protein: CASSRTGDPRLGRSPLHF
CDR3 DNA: TGTGCCAGCAGCAGGACAGGGGATCCCCGCCTGGGAAGGTCACCCCTCCACTTT

J gene: TRBJ2-5
V gene: TRBV24-1
clone size: few
D gene: TRBD2
CDR3 protein: CATSDPRMGGETQYF
CDR3 DNA: TGTGCCACCAGTGATCCGCGGATGGGAGGGGAGACCCAGTACTTC

J gene: TRBJ1-1
V gene: TRBV5-1
clone size: NA
D gene: TRBD1
CDR3 protein: CASSFRDRGIRMNTEAFF
CDR3 DNA: TGCGCCAGCAGCTTCCGGGACAGGGGAATACGGATGAACACTGAAGCTTTCTTT

J gene: TRBJ2-4
V gene: TRBV12-3/TRBV12-4
clone size: NA
D gene: TRBD1
CDR3 protein: CASSSRDRGGDIQYF
CDR3 DNA: TGTGCCAGCAGTTCCCGGGACAGGGGAGGGGACATTCAGTACTTC

J gene: TRBJ1-2
V gene: TRBV4-3
clone size: few
D gene: TRBD1
CDR3 protein: CASSHGQGNGYTF
CDR3 DNA: TGCGCCAGCAGCCACGGACAGGGCAATGGCTACACCTTC

J gene: TRBJ2-3
V gene: TRBV11-2
clone size: many
D gene: NA
CDR3 protein: CASSLDRQLPTDTQYF
CDR3 DNA: TGTGCCAGCAGCTTAGATCGTCAGCTACCCACAGATACGCAGTATTTT

J gene: TRBJ2-1
V gene: TRBV5-1
clone size: few
D gene: NA
CDR3 protein: CASSPEGGYNEQFF
CDR3 DNA: TGCGCCAGCAGCCCCGAGGGGGGGTACAATGAGCAGTTCTTC

J gene: TRBJ2-7
V gene: TRBV6-6
clone size: many
D gene: NA
CDR3 protein: CASSYSMGTGSYEQYF
CDR3 DNA: TGTGCCAGCAGTTACTCGATGGGGACCGGGTCTTACGAGCAGTACTTC

J gene: TRBJ2-3
V gene: TRBV29-1
clone size: NA
D gene: TRBD2
CDR3 protein: CSAGGGADTQYF
CDR3 DNA: TGCAGCGCGGGGGGAGGTGCAGATACGCAGTATTTT

J gene: TRBJ2-1
V gene: TRBV20-1
clone size: few
D gene: TRBD1
CDR3 protein: CSPGQGIYEQFF
CDR3 DNA: TGCAGTCCAGGACAGGGGATCTATGAGCAGTTCTTC

J gene: TRBJ2-3
V gene: TRBV6-5
clone size: many
D gene: NA
CDR3 protein: CASSAGLSTDTQYF
CDR3 DNA: TGTGCCAGCAGTGCGGGACTTAGCACAGATACGCAGTATTTT

J gene: TRBJ2-3
V gene: TRBV7-9
clone size: NA
D gene: TRBD2
CDR3 protein: CASSLLAGAAQYF
CDR3 DNA: TGTGCCAGCAGCTTATTAGCGGGGGCGGCGCAGTATTTT

J gene: TRBJ2-4
V gene: TRBV11-2
clone size: NA
D gene: NA
CDR3 protein: CASSLLSAAKNIQYF
CDR3 DNA: TGTGCCAGCAGCTTATTGTCGGCGGCCAAAAACATTCAGTACTTC

J gene: TRBJ2-3
V gene: TRBV4-3
clone size: few
D gene: NA
CDR3 protein: CASSHRRARGDTQYF
CDR3 DNA: TGCGCCAGCAGCCACCGCCGGGCCCGTGGGGATACGCAGTATTTT